The rows below give T cell receptor beta chains drawn from one sample of a study of blood T cell repertoires in COVID-19. Assay used: immunoSEQ multiplex PCR; TCRdb lists only in-frame clones, some missing. This repertoire shows hundreds of thousands of clones, more than 75% found once; its top ten account for about 1.7%. Sequenced material: PBMCs or T cells enriched from blood (not recorded which). The receptor source for this set is a man aged 35 to 55 who had recovered from COVID-19. CDR3s include the opening cysteine and the closing phenylalanine or tryptophan. A D gene is named only where the DNA matches it firmly.

v_call	j_call	d_call	cdr3_aa
TRBV5-6	TRBJ2-7	TRBD2	CASIFTPIGLAAFYEQYF
TRBV7-7	TRBJ2-2	TRBD2	CASSRWTSGTGELFF
TRBV9	TRBJ2-1	TRBD2	CASSFRLAGHRDEQFF
TRBV5-1	TRBJ1-4	TRBD1	CASSWLQGANEKLFF
TRBV11-3	TRBJ2-1	NA	CASSPGTPNNEQFF
TRBV5-1	TRBJ2-5	TRBD2	CASSSGQETQYF
TRBV12-3/TRBV12-4	TRBJ2-2	NA	CASRIGQTGELFF
TRBV4-2	TRBJ2-7	NA	CASSQVGTSPTRVYEQYF
TRBV25-1	TRBJ1-1	TRBD1	CASSARTGPMDEAFF
TRBV5-6	TRBJ1-1	NA	CASSLGGNTEAFF
TRBV25-1	TRBJ1-2	NA	CASSPRGVSSYGYTF
TRBV18	TRBJ2-2	TRBD1	CANSPLQGANTGELFF
TRBV7-8	TRBJ1-1	NA	CAWGDLNTEAFF
TRBV28	TRBJ1-4	NA	CASRRGWLATNEKLFF
TRBV30	TRBJ1-2	TRBD1	CAWYRGGYTF
TRBV4-2	TRBJ2-7	TRBD2	CASSRTPPGLAVSEQYF
TRBV30	TRBJ2-6	NA	CASYSPGSGANVLTF
TRBV11-3	TRBJ2-3	NA	CASSPTSLSDTQYF
TRBV5-6	TRBJ1-1	NA	CARPLFQTFSNTEAFF
TRBV5-4	TRBJ2-5	TRBD2	CASSPDSGNQETQYF
TRBV9	TRBJ1-6	TRBD1	CASSPRQGSASPLHF
TRBV21-1	TRBJ1-4	NA	CASSNRQSNEKLFF
TRBV9	TRBJ1-3	NA	CASSGTVSGNTIYF